These T cell receptor beta chains were read from a single sample in a study of shared clonotypes between healthy human individuals. The repertoire was sequenced with immunoSEQ multiplex PCR; TCRdb's copy has only in-frame clones and lacks some. The sample holds millions of clones, roughly 92% seen once. Sequenced: naive CD4+ T cells sorted from blood. The receptors here all came from a man younger than 35 in good health. Both conserved end residues are part of each CDR3.

v_gene | CDR3aa
TRBV11-2 | CASSIGPVSSYEQYF
TRBV29-1 | CSATIVFSSRPGELFF
TRBV11-2 | CASSQTGNKGLSYEQYF
TRBV5-1 | CASSNLAGSSYEQYF
TRBV29-1 | CSGLGTDGEKLFF
TRBV6-6 | CASTPIGGVAYEQYF
TRBV29-1 | CSVGGTADTQYF
TRBV27 | CASSLGQARGQPQHF
TRBV10-1 | CASSESGSSYNEQFF
TRBV30 | CAWSVTDTQYF
TRBV4-1 | CASSHPAGGSYEQYF
TRBV7-2 | CASSTGTSGRDEQYF
TRBV11-3 | CASSITGNTEAFF
TRBV11-2 | CASSSLLAGANEQFF
TRBV6-6 | CASTLPGGYTF
TRBV10-1 | CASSESEGPTEAFF
TRBV5-4 | CATSGLAGEAGELFF
TRBV6-1 | CASTTGQGQETQYF
TRBV7-9 | CASSLWGGNNSPLHF
TRBV29-1 | CSAEQRLGVTEAFF
TRBV11-3 | CASSHLENTEAFF
TRBV5-1 | CASSRGGGQETQYF